A single sample is the source of the 19 T cell receptor beta chains below, sequenced in a study of beta chain features in type 1 diabetes. The study, taken as a whole, reports: A moderate, significant TCRB CDR3 shortening appeared in type 1 diabetes across four CD4+ subsets.

These receptors' targets are unknown. Since all of the isolated RNA was reverse transcribed, expressed TCRB transcripts were what got sequenced. TCRdb's table, derived via immunoSEQ multiplex PCR, lists solely in-frame clones and lacks some. The table records 600,000 to 700,000 clones, about an eighth of them present only once. Material: naive CD4+ T cells from blood. The receptors shown here come from a man aged 30-40 years with type 1 diabetes.

A few counts support this clone. The chain carries TRBV18 and TRBJ2-5; D unresolved. Trimming took 6 bases from V and 3 from J, leaving 11 bases between them. This CDR3 spans 13 amino acids. Germline lookup yields CDR1 KGHSH and CDR2 LQKENI. The CDR3 region has the DNA TGTGCCAGCTCTCGCATAGCAGAAGAGACCCAGTACTTC. Translation gives CASSRIAEETQYF.

This chain joins TRBV7-9 and TRBJ1-6, with D possibly TRBD1 on 5 matching bases. The CDR3 runs 15 residues. Germline CDR1 reads SEHNR; CDR2 reads FQNEAQ (reference sequence). Deletions cut 4 bases from V and 5 bases from J, with 12 bases between. CDR3 bases: TGTGCCAGCAGCTCAGGGTCCCATCATAATTCACCCCTCCACTTT. Protein sequence: CASSSGSHHNSPLHF.

The chain combines TRBV5-1 with TRBJ1-6; 7 nucleotides align to TRBD1. Germline V lookup: CDR1 SGHRS, CDR2 YFSETQ. The J segment lost 10 bases and the V segment lost 6 bases, leaving 10 bases of the junction unmatched. This CDR3 has 14 amino acids. The CDR3 DNA is TGCGCCAGCACGACAGGGATCCTGGGCTCACCCCTCCACTTT. Translation: CASTTGILGSPLHF.

Remarks on this clone: This specimen includes other DNA sequences encoding the same CDR3. The gene calls are TRBV9 and TRBJ2-7, with D unclear. V shed 0 bases and J shed 2 bases, with 6 bases lying between them. The CDR3 length is 13 residues. Germline V CDR1 and CDR2: SGDLS, YYNGEE. The CDR3 DNA reads as TGTGCCAGCAGCGTAGGGCAAACCTACGAGCAGTACTTC. It yields the protein CASSVGQTYEQYF. The whole variable domain, remainder taken from reference TRBV9 and TRBJ2-7, is DSGVTQTPKHLITATGQRVTLRCSPRSGDLSVYWYQQSLDQGLQFLIQYYNGEERAKGNILERFSAQQFPDLHSELNLSSLELGDSALYFCASSVGQTYEQYFGPGTRLTVT.

This clone appeared a few times. The chain joins TRBV5-1 to TRBJ1-5, with 8 bases aligning to TRBD1. V lost 6 bases, J lost 6 bases, and 8 bases stayed unmatched. CDR3 length: 14 residues. Germline V gives CDR1 SGHRS, CDR2 YFSETQ. The CDR3 nucleotides read TGCGCCAGCACGGAACAGGGGGAAGGTCAGCCCCAGCATTTT. Protein: CASTEQGEGQPQHF.

The genes are TRBV6-6 and TRBJ2-7; 9 nucleotides match TRBD1. The CDR3 contains 14 residues. Germline loops: CDR1 MNHNY, CDR2 SVGAGI (reference sequence). The J segment lost 2 bases and the V segment lost 7 bases, leaving 6 bases of the junction unmatched. The CDR3 sequence is CASINRQGAYEQYF. CDR3 DNA: TGTGCCAGCATCAATCGACAGGGGGCCTACGAGCAGTACTTC.

This clone has just a few counts. The genes are TRBV18 and TRBJ1-1; D is uncertain. CDR1 KGHSH and CDR2 LQKENI come from the germline V gene. The CDR3 runs to 14 residues. V lost 1 base and J lost 3, with 9 bases in between. The CDR3 protein is CASSPLEQHTEAFF. The CDR3 DNA reads as TGTGCCAGCTCACCACTAGAACAGCACACTGAAGCTTTCTTT.

This clone turned up a few times. The chain carries TRBV5-4 and TRBJ2-5; no reliable D call. The CDR3 spans 15 residues. In germline, CDR1 is SGHNT, CDR2 YYREEE (reference sequence). V was shortened by 0 bases and J by 1 base, with 10 bases between the two germline ends. CDR3 DNA sequence: TGTGCCAGCAGCTTGGACTCACCCCTCCAAGAGACCCAGTACTTC. Amino acids: CASSLDSPLQETQYF.

V is TRBV7-9 and J is TRBJ2-2; the D call may be TRBD1 or TRBD2 (7 bases each). From germline, CDR1 is SEHNR and CDR2 FQNEAQ (reference sequence). The CDR3 covers 14 residues. With 4 bases removed from V and 5 bases from J, the gap between germline ends came to 11 bases. CDR3 DNA: TGTGCCAGCAGCTCCCAGGGGGGGACCGGGGAGCTGTTTTTT. Its translation: CASSSQGGTGELFF. Complete variable domain (other parts from reference TRBV7-9 and TRBJ2-2): DTGVSQNPRHKITKRGQNVTFRCDPISEHNRLYWYRQTLGQGPEFLTYFQNEAQLEKSRLLSDRFSAERPKGSFSTLEIQRTEQGDSAMYLCASSSQGGTGELFFGEGSRLTVL.

This rearrangement joins TRBV7-6 to TRBJ2-4; 9 bases agree with TRBD1. The CDR3 spans 14 residues. Germline-derived CDR1 and CDR2 are SGHVS and FNYEAQ. The V gene end was trimmed by 8 bases and the J gene end by 8 bases; junction bases not matched to a gene: 10. The CDR3, as DNA: TGTGCCAGCTCTCCTCGACAGGGGGGAGACATTCAGTACTTC. Residues: CASSPRQGGDIQYF.

V gene TRBV5-4 combines with J gene TRBJ2-5, with D perhaps being TRBD1 or TRBD2 (5 bases each). CDR1 SGHNT and CDR2 YYREEE come from the germline V gene (reference sequence). This CDR3 region has 14 residues. Trimming removed 0 bases from V and 5 bases from J, with 11 bases in between. The CDR3 nucleotides read TGTGCCAGCAGCTTGGACGAGGGGCGGGAGACCCAGTACTTC. Translation gives CASSLDEGRETQYF.

This clone turned up a few times. The chain is built from TRBV9 and TRBJ2-5; D assignment may be TRBD1 or TRBD2 (6 bases each). The CDR3 loop spans 13 amino acids. Deletions cut 4 bases from V and 5 bases from J, with 12 bases between. CDR1 SGDLS and CDR2 YYNGEE come from the germline V gene. CDR3 coding DNA: TGTGCCAGCAGCCAAGGGGGGATGGAGACCCAGTACTTC. It translates to CASSQGGMETQYF.

This clone has a handful of counts. V is TRBV7-2 and J is TRBJ2-7; 11 bases are shared with TRBD1. The germline CDR1 and CDR2 sequences are SGHTA and FQGNSA. J lost 0 bases, V lost 1 base, and 2 bases had no gene match. CDR3 length: 16 amino acids. CDR3 nucleotide sequence: TGTGCCAGCAGCTTAGAGGGGACAGGGGGCTCCTACGAGCAGTACTTC. This gives the protein CASSLEGTGGSYEQYF.

V and J are TRBV29-1 and TRBJ2-1; 10 positions agree with TRBD1. Germline CDR1 and CDR2: SQVTM and ANQGSEA. The CDR3 has 16 residues. After removal of 3 bases from V and 4 bases from J, the junction contained 9 bases not matched to a gene. This CDR3 is CSVDAIDRGQYNEQFF. In nucleotides, the CDR3 is TGCAGCGTTGACGCTATAGACAGGGGGCAGTACAATGAGCAGTTCTTC.

In its sample, this clone was seen a few times. This chain joins TRBV10-3 and TRBJ2-7; no definite D call. V lost 0 bases and J 6 bases, leaving 12 bases between the germline ends. Germline-derived CDR1 and CDR2 are ENHRY and SYGVKD. The CDR3 covers 14 residues. CDR3 region: CAISESTHGGEQYF. CDR3 sequence (DNA): TGTGCCATCAGTGAGTCGACTCATGGTGGCGAGCAGTACTTC.

The chain combines TRBV7-8 with TRBJ1-5; D gene unclear. The V end was cut by 1 base, the J end by 3 bases, with 13 bases between. Per the germline V gene, CDR1 is SGHVS and CDR2 is FQNEAQ. The CDR3 sequence is 16 residues long. CDR3 residues: CASSLEGWRVNQPQHF. The CDR3 nucleotides are TGTGCCAGCAGCTTAGAAGGGTGGCGGGTCAATCAGCCCCAGCATTTT.

The CDR3 sequence is CASSVAPDRYTEAFF. CDR3 DNA: TGTGCCAGCAGCGTAGCTCCGGACAGATACACTGAAGCTTTCTTT. The V gene is TRBV9, the J gene TRBJ1-1; D is perhaps TRBD1 (6 bases). The CDR3 contains 15 residues. The V end lost 0 bases, the J end lost 3 bases, and 12 bases lay between the germline ends. Germline-derived CDR1 and CDR2 are SGDLS and YYNGEE. The variable domain in full, with the rest retrieved from reference TRBV9 and TRBJ1-1, is DSGVTQTPKHLITATGQRVTLRCSPRSGDLSVYWYQQSLDQGLQFLIQYYNGEERAKGNILERFSAQQFPDLHSELNLSSLELGDSALYFCASSVAPDRYTEAFFGQGTRLTVV.

V and J are TRBV14 and TRBJ1-6; no clear D. The CDR3 totals 13 residues. The V end lost 1 base, the J end lost 10 bases, and 8 bases lay between the germline ends. Germline-derived CDR1 and CDR2 are SGHDN and FVKESK. CDR3 residues: CASSQVTGSPLHF. Written as DNA, the CDR3 is TGTGCCAGCAGCCAAGTCACTGGATCACCCCTCCACTTT.

This clone was seen more than once but under ten times. The chain uses TRBV27 and TRBJ2-5; the match to TRBD2 covers 16 bases. Trimming cost V 4 bases and J 5 bases; bases outside gene matches: 10. The CDR3 contains 18 residues. In germline, CDR1 is MNHEY, CDR2 SMNVEV (reference sequence). In nucleotides, the CDR3 is TGTGCCAGCAGTTCCCCGGGACTAGCGGGGGGGCCGGGTGAGACCCAGTACTTC. This sequence encodes CASSSPGLAGGPGETQYF.